This T cell receptor beta chain was sequenced in a study of blood T cell repertoires in COVID-19. The germline V gene has CDR1 SEHNR and CDR2 FQNEAQ (reference sequence). With V trimmed by 4 bases and J by 6 bases, 10 bases remained unmatched. The CDR3 is 15 amino acids. Some clones are missing from TCRdb's copy, which holds only in-frame ones; the method was immunoSEQ multiplex PCR. The sample yields about 230,000 clones, approximately 81% seen once. The source material was peripheral blood. This sequence originates from a man aged 35 to 55 with acute or convalescent COVID-19. This sequence joins TRBV7-9 and TRBJ2-7, with TRBD1 identical over 9 bases. CDR3 bases: TGTGCCAGCAGCTCCTCCGGGACAGGGATCCTCGAGCAGTACTTC. It yields the protein CASSSSGTGILEQYF.